Listed below are T cell receptor beta chains from one sample, sequenced in a study of blood T cell repertoires in COVID-19. The method was immunoSEQ multiplex PCR; TCRdb's version includes in-frame clones alone and lacks a portion of them. Of 170,000 or so clones in the sample, 90% are singletons; the top ten hold 0.53%. The sequenced material came from peripheral blood. All receptors derive from a middle-aged man with acute or convalescent COVID-19. CDR3s include the opening cysteine and the closing phenylalanine or tryptophan. D genes are given only for firm matches. A clone size is listed for some rows: how often the clone was seen (once, few, many), or a class if it is expanded.

TRBV7-2	TRBD1	TRBJ1-2	15	.	TGTGCCAGCAGCTTCGGGACAGGGGCGGACTATGGCTACACCTTC	CASSFGTGADYGYTF
TRBV2	.	TRBJ1-1	14	.	TGTGCCAGCAGTTACAGGGATTGGAACACTGAAGCTTTCTTT	CASSYRDWNTEAFF
TRBV28	.	TRBJ2-1	11	.	TGTGCCAGCAGTTTCCGGTATGAGCAGTTCTTC	CASSFRYEQFF
TRBV6-1	.	TRBJ2-2	16	.	TGTGCCAGCAGTGAGATTGCGGGGAGAGGTACCGGGGAGCTGTTTTTT	CASSEIAGRGTGELFF
TRBV7-2	.	TRBJ1-1	14	once	TGTGCCAGCAGCTTCCCCCCAGGTCCGACTGAAGCTTTCTTT	CASSFPPGPTEAFF
TRBV7-9	.	TRBJ1-4	15	.	TGTGCCAGCTCCTTAAACCCCTCCAGGGATGAAAAACTGTTTTTT	CASSLNPSRDEKLFF
TRBV12-3/TRBV12-4	.	TRBJ2-2	13	.	TGTGCCAGCAGTTTTCAGATCACCGGGGAGCTGTTTTTT	CASSFQITGELFF
TRBV2	.	TRBJ1-5	16	once	TGTGCCAGCAGTGAAGCGCTGGTGAGAATCAATCAGCCCCAGCATTTT	CASSEALVRINQPQHF
TRBV7-9	.	TRBJ2-5	11	.	TGTGCCAGCAGCCGAGGGGGGACCCAGTACTTC	CASSRGGTQYF
TRBV3-1/TRBV3-2	.	TRBJ1-6	14	.	TGTGCCAGCACACCGGGACATTATAATTCACCCCTCCACTTT	CASTPGHYNSPLHF
TRBV3-1/TRBV3-2	TRBD1	TRBJ2-5	15	.	TGTGCCAGCAGCCACTCCGGGACAGGGTTAGAGACCCAGTACTTC	CASSHSGTGLETQYF
TRBV12-3/TRBV12-4	.	TRBJ1-5	12	once	TGTGCCAGCAGTTTACCTAATCAGCCCCAGCATTTT	CASSLPNQPQHF
TRBV5-5	.	TRBJ1-3	15	.	TGTGCCAGCAGCCTAGACCGTAACTCTGGAAACACCATATATTTT	CASSLDRNSGNTIYF
TRBV9	.	TRBJ2-2	17	.	TGTGCCAGCACTCACCCACGTAGCGAAACGAACACCGGGGAGCTGTTTTTT	CASTHPRSETNTGELFF
TRBV7-3	TRBD2	TRBJ2-5	17	.	TGTGCCAGCAGCTTAGGTCTAGCGGGAGGAATAGGGGAGACCCAGTACTTC	CASSLGLAGGIGETQYF
TRBV5-5	.	TRBJ1-5	16	.	TGTGCCAGCAGCTTGGCGGGGTCCCCTAGCAATCAGCCCCAGCATTTT	CASSLAGSPSNQPQHF
TRBV7-6	.	TRBJ2-1	15	.	TGTGCCAGCAGCCCTCAAGGGCCCAGGGGCAATGAGCAGTTCTTC	CASSPQGPRGNEQFF
TRBV28	TRBD1	TRBJ1-6	17	.	TGTGCCAGCAGGACCCCGTCCGTGGGACAGCCCAATTCACCCCTCCACTTT	CASRTPSVGQPNSPLHF
TRBV3-1/TRBV3-2	.	TRBJ1-5	13	.	TGTGCCAGCAGCCAACTTAGCAATCAGCCCCAGCATTTT	CASSQLSNQPQHF
TRBV6-5	.	TRBJ2-4	12	.	TGTGCCAGTAGGAGGGGGGGGGACATTCAGTACTTC	CASRRGGDIQYF
TRBV5-6	.	TRBJ1-5	15	.	TGTGCCAGCAGCTCTCATGCCGCGGGGAATCAGCCCCAGCATTTT	CASSSHAAGNQPQHF
TRBV19	TRBD1	TRBJ1-5	13	.	TGTGCCAGTAGTCAGGGGGCAAATCAGCCCCAGCATTTT	CASSQGANQPQHF
TRBV19	.	TRBJ1-2	12	once	TGTGCCAGTTCTAAAAACGCCTATGGCTACACCTTC	CASSKNAYGYTF
TRBV4-3	.	TRBJ2-3	15	.	TGCGCCAGCAGCCAAGATGGGGGGGCCCGAGATACGCAGTATTTT	CASSQDGGARDTQYF
TRBV9	.	TRBJ1-4	13	.	TGTGCCAGCAGCTACGCGGGTGGCGAAAAACTGTTTTTT	CASSYAGGEKLFF